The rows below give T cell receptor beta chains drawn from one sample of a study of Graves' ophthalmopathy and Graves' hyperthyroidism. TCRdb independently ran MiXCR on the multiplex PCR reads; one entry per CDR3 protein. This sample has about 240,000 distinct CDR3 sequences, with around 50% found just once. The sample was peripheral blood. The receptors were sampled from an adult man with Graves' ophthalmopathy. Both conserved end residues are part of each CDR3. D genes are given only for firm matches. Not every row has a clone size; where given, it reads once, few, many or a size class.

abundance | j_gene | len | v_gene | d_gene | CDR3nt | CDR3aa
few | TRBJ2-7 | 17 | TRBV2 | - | TGTGCCAGCAGTGAAGCGCTTTCTGACAGGCGATCCTACGAGCAGTACTTC | CASSEALSDRRSYEQYF
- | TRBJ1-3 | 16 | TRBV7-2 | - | TGTGCCAGCAGCTTAGCGTACGGGTCCTCTGGAAACACCATATATTTT | CASSLAYGSSGNTIYF
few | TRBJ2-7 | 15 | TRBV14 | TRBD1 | TGTGCCAGCAGCCAACCCGGACAGGGAAGGGACGAGCAGTACTTC | CASSQPGQGRDEQYF
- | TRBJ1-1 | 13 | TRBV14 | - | TGTGCCAGCAGCCAAGGGTTGGGGGCTGAAGCTTTCTTT | CASSQGLGAEAFF
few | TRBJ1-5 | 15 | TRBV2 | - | TGTGCCAGCAGTGAATTTGCAGGATACAATCAGCCCCAGCATTTT | CASSEFAGYNQPQHF
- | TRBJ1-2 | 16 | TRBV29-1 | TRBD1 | TGCAGCGTTGAAGAACGCCCCAGGGGGATCGACTATGGCTACACCTTC | CSVEERPRGIDYGYTF
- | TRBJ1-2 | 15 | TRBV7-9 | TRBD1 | TGTGCCAGCAGCTTAGGGGACAGCATAGACTATGGCTACACCTTC | CASSLGDSIDYGYTF
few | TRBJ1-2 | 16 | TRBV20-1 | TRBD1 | TGCAGTGCTAGAGTAGTCGGACAGGGTAGTGACTATGGCTACACCTTC | CSARVVGQGSDYGYTF
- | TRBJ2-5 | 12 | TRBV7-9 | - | TGTGCCAGCACCGCCCTTCAAGAGACCCAGTACTTC | CASTALQETQYF
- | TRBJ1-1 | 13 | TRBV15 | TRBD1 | TGTGCCACCAGCAGAGATGGGACAGACGAAGCTTTCTTT | CATSRDGTDEAFF
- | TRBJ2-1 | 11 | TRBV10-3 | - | TGTGCCATCAGTGTAGAAGATGAGCAGTTCTTC | CAISVEDEQFF
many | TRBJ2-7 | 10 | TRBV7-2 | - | TGTGCCAGCAGCGTCTACGAGCAGTACTTC | CASSVYEQYF